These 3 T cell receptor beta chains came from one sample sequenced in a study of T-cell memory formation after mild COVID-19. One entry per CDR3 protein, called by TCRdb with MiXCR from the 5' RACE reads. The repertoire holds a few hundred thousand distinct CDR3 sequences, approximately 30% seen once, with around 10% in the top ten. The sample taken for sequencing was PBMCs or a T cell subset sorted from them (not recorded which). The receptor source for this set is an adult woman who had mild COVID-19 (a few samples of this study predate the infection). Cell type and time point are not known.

The CDR3 nucleotides are TGCAGTGCTTGGACAGGGGTTGGGGAGCAGTTCTTC. Amino acid sequence: CSAWTGVGEQFF. The genes are TRBV20-1 and TRBJ2-1; 9 nucleotides line up with TRBD1. CDR3 length: 12 amino acids. The V segment lost 5 bases and the J segment 10 bases; nucleotides outside the gene matches: 6. Germline lookup yields CDR1 DFQATT and CDR2 SNEGSKA (reference sequence).

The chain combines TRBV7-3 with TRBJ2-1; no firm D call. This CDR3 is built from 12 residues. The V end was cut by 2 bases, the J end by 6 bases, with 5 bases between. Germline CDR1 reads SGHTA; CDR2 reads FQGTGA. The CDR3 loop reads CASSLSPNEQFF. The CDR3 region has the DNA TGTGCCAGCAGCTTATCCCCCAATGAGCAGTTCTTC.

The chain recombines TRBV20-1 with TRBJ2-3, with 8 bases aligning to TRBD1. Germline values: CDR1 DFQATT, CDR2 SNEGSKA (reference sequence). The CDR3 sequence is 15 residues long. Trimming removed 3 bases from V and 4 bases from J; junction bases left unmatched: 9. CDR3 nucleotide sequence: TGCAGTGCTAGGCCCGGGACAGGAAGGTCAGATACGCAGTATTTT. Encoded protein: CSARPGTGRSDTQYF.